This TCR beta chain was recorded in a study of cytomegalovirus exposure and HLA in healthy donors. Study-level background: Caucasian-associated ancestry cluster membership applied to around 76% of approximately 420 genotyped donors. Study conclusions and caveats: In a later analysis, TCR association rates varied by HLA locus: DRB1 most, HLA-C fewest. A later analysis reportedly found fewer N-insertions in an Asian-associated ancestry cluster than the roughly 670-donor mean. A missense DCLRE1C variant was associated with V- and J-gene trimming of TCR beta chains in a later analysis, and an independent cohort replicated the association.

Primers included in the PCR were 60 Vbeta and 13 Jbeta primers. Clones were sequenced by immunoSEQ multiplex PCR, and TCRdb holds only the in-frame ones, with some missing. The sample shows over 200,000 clones, over 75% of them seen only once. The germline CDR1 and CDR2 sequences are LGHNA and YSLEER. CDR3 length: 16 amino acids. Trimming left V 0 bases short and J 9 bases short, with 18 bases between. About this clone: What it binds is unknown.

The material sequenced was PBMCs. This chain uses TRBV4-3 with TRBJ1-5; TRBD1 might be the D (6 bases). This sequence originates from a human donor in good health. CDR3 amino acids: CASSQDIGGVVLPQHF. The DNA for the CDR3 is TGCGCCAGCAGCCAAGATATAGGGGGGGTGGTGTTGCCCCAGCATTTT.